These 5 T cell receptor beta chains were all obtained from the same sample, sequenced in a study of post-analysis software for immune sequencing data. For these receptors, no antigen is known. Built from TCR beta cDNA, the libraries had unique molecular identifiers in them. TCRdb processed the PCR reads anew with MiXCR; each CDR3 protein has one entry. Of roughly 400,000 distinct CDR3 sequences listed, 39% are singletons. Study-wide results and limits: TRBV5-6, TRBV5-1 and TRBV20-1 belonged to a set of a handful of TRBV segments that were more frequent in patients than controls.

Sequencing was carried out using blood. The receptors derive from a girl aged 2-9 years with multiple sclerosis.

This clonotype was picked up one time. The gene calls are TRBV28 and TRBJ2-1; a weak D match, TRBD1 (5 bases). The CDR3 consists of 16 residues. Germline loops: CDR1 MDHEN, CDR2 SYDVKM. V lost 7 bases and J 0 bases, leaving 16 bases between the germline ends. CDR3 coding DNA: TGTGCCAGCACTCTTACACAGGCCTTCTCCTACAATGAGCAGTTCTTC. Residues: CASTLTQAFSYNEQFF.

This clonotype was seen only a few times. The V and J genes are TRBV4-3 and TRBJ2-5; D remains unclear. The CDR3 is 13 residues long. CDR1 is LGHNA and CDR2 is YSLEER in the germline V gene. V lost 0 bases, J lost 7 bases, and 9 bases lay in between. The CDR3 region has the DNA TGCGCCAGCAGCCAAGAACCTGAAGGGACCCAGTACTTC. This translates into CASSQEPEGTQYF.

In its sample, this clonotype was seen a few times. CDR3 DNA: TGTGCCAGCAGCCAGGAGGGGACAGGGAACATCGATACGCAGTATTTT. It yields the protein CASSQEGTGNIDTQYF. The chain combines TRBV3-1 with TRBJ2-3; TRBD1 agrees at 9 bases. The V and J ends lost 3 bases and 6 bases, in that order; junction bases with no gene match: 10. Germline V lookup: CDR1 LGHDT, CDR2 YNNKEL (reference sequence). The CDR3 extends over 16 amino acids.

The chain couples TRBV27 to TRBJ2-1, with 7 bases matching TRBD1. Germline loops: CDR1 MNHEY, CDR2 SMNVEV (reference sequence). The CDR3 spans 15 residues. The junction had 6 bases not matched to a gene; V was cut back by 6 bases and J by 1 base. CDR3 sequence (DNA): TGTGCCAGCAGCCTATTGGGACAGTCCTACAATGAGCAGTTCTTC. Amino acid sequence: CASSLLGQSYNEQFF.

In DNA, the CDR3 is TGTGCCAGCAGCTTCAGACAGGGGGGCACAGATACGCAGTATTTT. This encodes CASSFRQGGTDTQYF. The chain joins TRBV7-2 to TRBJ2-3; 9 bases line up with TRBD1. Unmatched junction bases numbered 2, after V lost 3 bases and J lost 1 base. There are 15 residues in the CDR3. The V gene's germline CDR1 is SGHTA and CDR2 FQGNSA. Together with reference TRBV7-2 and TRBJ2-3, the CDR3 gives the full variable domain: GAGVSQSPSNKVTEKGKDVELRCDPISGHTALYWYRQSLGQGLEFLIYFQGNSAPDKSGLPSDRFSAERTGGSVSTLTIQRTQQEDSAVYLCASSFRQGGTDTQYFGPGTRLTVL.